This TCR beta chain was observed in a study of blood T cells in healthy people across ages (dated by TCRdb to between 2015 and 2017). As for the study more broadly: Template switching captured roughly one uniquely barcoded TCR beta cDNA molecule per two T cells in model experiments. To avoid experimental bias, donors of different ages were distributed randomly across sequencing lanes. Donors were grouped into four age groups: young (average approximately 16 years), middle-aged (under 40), aged (around 60) and long-lived (about 82). The study analyzed two additional independent replicas of 1 million unique cDNA reads from the same blood draw for two donors, one aged 18 to 29 and one aged 80 or older. To track age-related changes in TCR beta repertoire diversity, the study relied on deep sequencing normalized with unique cDNA molecular identifiers.

This clonotype has a handful of counts. Its recognized antigen is unknown. No clone much larger than this one lies a single base away; base qualities are absent. The paper's findings and limits, for the study overall: The percentage of naive T cells measured by flow cytometry correlated strongly with observed TCR beta diversity. The long-lived group showed more naive CD4+ T cells, fewer expanded clones and increased TCR diversity than the aged group, suggesting age selection. Because profiling used bulk unsorted PBMCs, naive and antigen-experienced compartments could not be compared conclusively. Total diversity estimates from one million sequenced T cells were considered lower bounds and underestimates. Observed TCR beta diversity per million T cells fell roughly linearly with age, and a significant reduction was already apparent by age approximately 40. Because donor CMV infection status was unknown, age-related changes in expanded clonotypes were potentially confounded.

Receptor libraries were prepared by 5' RACE. TCRdb lists the instrument as Illumina HiSeq 2500. A second PCR of roughly 6 to 11 cycles was run with a J-beta primer mix and a sample-barcoded 5' primer. A unique molecular identifier was introduced onto each TCR beta cDNA molecule by a template-switch 5' adaptor carrying 12 random nucleotides. At least 2.5 million CDR3-containing paired-end reads were obtained from each sample. First-strand cDNA synthesis was performed from all RNA using the Mint cDNA synthesis kit, with priming by a TRBC-specific oligonucleotide. Following uracil-DNA glycosylase treatment, a first 18-cycle PCR with universal primers M1SS and BC2_uni_R was performed on all cDNA. Per the authors' processing: Normalization of each sample was performed by random selection of 1 million high-quality reads, each carrying a distinct molecular identifier. Reads sharing molecular identifiers were discarded rather than binned into consensus sequences. MiTCR, with a Q25 quality threshold and the strictest error-elimination algorithm, was used for CDR3 identification, clonotype clustering and error correction. A nonparametric unseen species model using Euler transformation provided a lower-bound estimate of total TCR beta diversity. TCRdb reanalyzed the raw reads on its own, using fastp at Q25 for trimming and MiXCR for clone calling, and kept in-frame beta chains. Entries are consolidated by CDR3 protein sequence, retaining the most common genes and DNA. These V and J calls originate from TCRdb's pipeline instead of the authors' own analysis. The sample profile shows about 1.5 million distinct CDR3 sequences; approximately 43% of them were found once. About 4% of the sample goes to the ten largest clones.

The approximately 40 donors, aged about 6 to 95 years, were systemically healthy Caucasian individuals from Russia. Each donor gave roughly 11 milliliters of peripheral blood, drawn into EDTA-treated Vacutainer tubes. Ficoll-Paque density-gradient centrifugation was used to isolate PBMCs, with at least 6.5 million per sample. Total RNA, at least 6 micrograms per sample, was extracted from PBMCs with Trizol reagent. The percentages of naive CD45RAhigh/CD27high T cells were determined by flow cytometry on a PBMC aliquot from every donor. Sequencing was done on a sample of blood. The TCR comes from a woman aged 18 to 35 in good health.

CDR3 protein: CASSYGRGRGVNTEAFF. Here is the DNA: TGTGCCAGCAGTTACGGGAGGGGGCGAGGGGTGAACACTGAAGCTTTCTTT. The rearrangement joined TRBV6-6 to TRBJ1-1; the central 7 bases match TRBD1. From a lookup of the germline V gene (reference sequence), CDR1 and CDR2 are MNHNY and SVGAGI. Its CDR3 holds 17 amino acids, cysteine through phenylalanine. CDR3 DNA only is kept here, 51 bases in frame from base 1. V is pruned by 2 bases and J by 0 bases, leaving 9 bases of the junction without a gene match.